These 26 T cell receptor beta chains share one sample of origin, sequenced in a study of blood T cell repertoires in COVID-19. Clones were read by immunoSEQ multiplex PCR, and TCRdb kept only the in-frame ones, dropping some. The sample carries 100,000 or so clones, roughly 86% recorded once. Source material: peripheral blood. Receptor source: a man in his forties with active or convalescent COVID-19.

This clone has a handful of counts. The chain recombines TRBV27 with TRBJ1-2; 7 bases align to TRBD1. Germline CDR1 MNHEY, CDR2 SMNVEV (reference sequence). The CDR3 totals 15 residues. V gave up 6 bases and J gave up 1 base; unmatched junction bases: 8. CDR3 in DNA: TGTGCCAGCAGCCTTGGGACAGCGATTAACTATGGCTACACCTTC. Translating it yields CASSLGTAINYGYTF.

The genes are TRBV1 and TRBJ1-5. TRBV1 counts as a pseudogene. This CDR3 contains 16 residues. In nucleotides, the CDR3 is TGCACCAGCAGCCCCAAGAGCAGGGAGGGCAATCAGCCCCAGCATTTT. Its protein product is CTSSPKSREGNQPQHF.

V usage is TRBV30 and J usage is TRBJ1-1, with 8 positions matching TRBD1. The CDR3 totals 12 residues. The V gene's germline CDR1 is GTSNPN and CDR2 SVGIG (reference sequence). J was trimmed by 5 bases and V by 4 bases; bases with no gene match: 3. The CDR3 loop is CAWTGGRTEAFF. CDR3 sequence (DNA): TGTGCCTGGACAGGGGGCAGGACTGAAGCTTTCTTT.

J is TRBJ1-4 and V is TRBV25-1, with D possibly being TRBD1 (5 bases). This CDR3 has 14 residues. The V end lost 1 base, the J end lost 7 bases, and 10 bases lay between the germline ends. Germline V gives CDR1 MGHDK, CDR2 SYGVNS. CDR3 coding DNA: TGTGCCAGCAGTGAATCGGGGGTAGCTGAAAAACTGTTTTTT. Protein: CASSESGVAEKLFF. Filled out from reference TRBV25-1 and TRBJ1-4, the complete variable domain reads EADIYQTPRYLVIGTGKKITLECSQTMGHDKMYWYQQDPGMELHLIHYSYGVNSTEKGDLSSESTVSRIRTEHFPLTLESARPSHTSQYLCASSESGVAEKLFFGSGTQLSVL.

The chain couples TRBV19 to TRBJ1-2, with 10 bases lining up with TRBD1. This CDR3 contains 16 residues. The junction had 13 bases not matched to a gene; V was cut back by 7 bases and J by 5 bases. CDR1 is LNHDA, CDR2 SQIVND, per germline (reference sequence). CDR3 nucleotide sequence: TGTGCCAGTAACTCCCTCCGGGACAGGGGACTGTATGGCTACACCTTC. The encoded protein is CASNSLRDRGLYGYTF. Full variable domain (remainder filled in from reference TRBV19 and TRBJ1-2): DGGITQSPKYLFRKEGQNVTLSCEQNLNHDAMYWYRQDPGQGLRLIYYSQIVNDFQKGDIAEGYSVSREKKESFPLTVTSAQKNPTAFYLCASNSLRDRGLYGYTFGSGTRLTVV.

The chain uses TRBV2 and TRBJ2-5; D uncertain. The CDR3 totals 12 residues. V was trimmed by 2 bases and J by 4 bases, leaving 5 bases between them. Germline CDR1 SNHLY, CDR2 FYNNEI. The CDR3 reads CASSELGETQYF. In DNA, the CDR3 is TGTGCCAGCAGTGAACTAGGAGAGACCCAGTACTTC.

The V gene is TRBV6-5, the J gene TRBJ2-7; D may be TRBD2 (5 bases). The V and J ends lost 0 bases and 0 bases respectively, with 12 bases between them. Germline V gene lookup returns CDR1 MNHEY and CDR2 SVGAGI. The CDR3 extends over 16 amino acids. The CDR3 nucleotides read TGTGCCAGCAGTTACTCCTTACGGAGGAGCTCCTACGAGCAGTACTTC. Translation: CASSYSLRRSSYEQYF.

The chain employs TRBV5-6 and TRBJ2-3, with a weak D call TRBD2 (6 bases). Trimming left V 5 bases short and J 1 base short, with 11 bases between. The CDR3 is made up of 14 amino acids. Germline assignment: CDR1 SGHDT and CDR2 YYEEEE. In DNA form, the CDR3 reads TGTGCCAGCAGACCGGGACTCGGCACAGATACGCAGTATTTT. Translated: CASRPGLGTDTQYF.

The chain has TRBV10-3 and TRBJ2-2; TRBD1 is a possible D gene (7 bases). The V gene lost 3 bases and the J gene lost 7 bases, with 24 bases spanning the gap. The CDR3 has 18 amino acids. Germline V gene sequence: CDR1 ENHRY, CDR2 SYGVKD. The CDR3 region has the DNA TGTGCCATCAGTGACCCCTCGAGACGGAGGGGGCCGGGCGGGGAGCTGTTTTTT. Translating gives CAISDPSRRRGPGGELFF.

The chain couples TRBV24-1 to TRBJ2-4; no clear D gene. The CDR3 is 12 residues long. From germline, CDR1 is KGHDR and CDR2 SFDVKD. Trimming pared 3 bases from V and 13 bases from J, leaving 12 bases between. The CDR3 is CATSDTQQRQYF. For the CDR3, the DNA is TGTGCCACCAGTGATACCCAACAGAGACAGTACTTC.

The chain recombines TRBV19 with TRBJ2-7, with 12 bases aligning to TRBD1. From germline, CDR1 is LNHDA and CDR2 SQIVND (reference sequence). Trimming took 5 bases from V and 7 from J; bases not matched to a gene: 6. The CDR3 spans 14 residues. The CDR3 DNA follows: TGTGCCAGTAGTGAGGGACAGGGGGCGGGAGAGCAGTACTTC. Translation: CASSEGQGAGEQYF.

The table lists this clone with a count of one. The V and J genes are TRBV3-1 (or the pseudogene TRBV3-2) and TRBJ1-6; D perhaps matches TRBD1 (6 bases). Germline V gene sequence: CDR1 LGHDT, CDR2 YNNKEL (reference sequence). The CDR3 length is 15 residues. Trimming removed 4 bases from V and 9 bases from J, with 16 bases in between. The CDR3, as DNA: TGTGCCAGCAGCCTCGGGTCACAGGGTACTTCACCCCTCCACTTT. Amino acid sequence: CASSLGSQGTSPLHF.

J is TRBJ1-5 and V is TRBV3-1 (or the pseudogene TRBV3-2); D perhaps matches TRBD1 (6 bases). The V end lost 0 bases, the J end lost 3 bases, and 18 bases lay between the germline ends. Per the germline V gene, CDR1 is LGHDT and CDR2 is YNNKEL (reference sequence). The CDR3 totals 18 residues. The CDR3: CASSQDGQGKLINQPQHF. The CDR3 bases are TGTGCCAGCAGCCAAGATGGCCAGGGGAAATTAATCAATCAGCCCCAGCATTTT.

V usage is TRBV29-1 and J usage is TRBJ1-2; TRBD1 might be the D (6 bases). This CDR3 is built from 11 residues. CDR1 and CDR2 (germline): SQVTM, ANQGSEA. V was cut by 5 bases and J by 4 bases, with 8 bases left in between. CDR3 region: CSVQGLYGYTF. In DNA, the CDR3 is TGCAGCGTTCAGGGGCTCTATGGCTACACCTTC.

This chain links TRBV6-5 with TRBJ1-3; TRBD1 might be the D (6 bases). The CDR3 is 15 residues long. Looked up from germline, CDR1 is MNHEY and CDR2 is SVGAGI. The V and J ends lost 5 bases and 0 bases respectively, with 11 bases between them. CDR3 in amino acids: CASSRDTHSGNTIYF. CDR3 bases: TGTGCCAGCAGTCGGGACACCCACTCTGGAAACACCATATATTTT.

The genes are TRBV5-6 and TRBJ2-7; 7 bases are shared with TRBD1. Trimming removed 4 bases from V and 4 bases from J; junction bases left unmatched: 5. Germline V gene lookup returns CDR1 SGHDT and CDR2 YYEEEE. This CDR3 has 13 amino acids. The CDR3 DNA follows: TGTGCCAGCAGCCCAAGACAGGGTTACGAGCAGTACTTC. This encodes CASSPRQGYEQYF.

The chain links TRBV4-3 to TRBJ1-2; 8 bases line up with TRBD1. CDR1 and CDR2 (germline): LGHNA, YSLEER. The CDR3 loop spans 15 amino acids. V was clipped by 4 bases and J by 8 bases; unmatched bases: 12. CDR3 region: CASSPSQGALGGYTF. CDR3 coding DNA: TGCGCCAGCAGCCCTTCTCAGGGGGCACTAGGAGGCTACACCTTC.

CDR3 bases: TGTGCCAGCAGCTTAGCAACTAGCGGCCACGAGCAGTACTTC. This translates into CASSLATSGHEQYF. V gene TRBV7-9 combines with J gene TRBJ2-7, with TRBD2 identical over 8 bases. Germline loops: CDR1 SEHNR, CDR2 FQNEAQ (reference sequence). The CDR3 has 14 residues. Trimming removed 0 bases from V and 5 bases from J; junction bases left unmatched: 3.

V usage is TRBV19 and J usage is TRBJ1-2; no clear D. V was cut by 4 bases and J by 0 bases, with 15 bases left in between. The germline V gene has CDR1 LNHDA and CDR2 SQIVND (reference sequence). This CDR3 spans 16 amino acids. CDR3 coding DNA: TGTGCCAGTAGTACCGCTTGGAGCGGTTCTAACTATGGCTACACCTTC. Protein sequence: CASSTAWSGSNYGYTF.

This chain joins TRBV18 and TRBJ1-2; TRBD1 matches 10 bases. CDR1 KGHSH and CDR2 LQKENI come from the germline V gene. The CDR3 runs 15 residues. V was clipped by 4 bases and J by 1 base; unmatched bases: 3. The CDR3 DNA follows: TGTGCCAGCTCACGAGGGACAGGGGTTAACTATGGCTACACCTTC. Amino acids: CASSRGTGVNYGYTF.

This chain's CDR3 is CASSLRDSGTQYF. In DNA form, the CDR3 reads TGTGCCAGCAGCCTGAGGGACTCTGGGACCCAGTACTTC. The V gene is TRBV3-1 (or the pseudogene TRBV3-2), the J gene TRBJ2-5; TRBD2 might be the D (6 bases). The CDR3 is 13 residues long. CDR1 and CDR2 (germline): LGHDT, YNNKEL (reference sequence). The germline V and J ends were trimmed by 4 bases and 7 bases, with 13 bases remaining between them.

CDR3: CASSFLQGNTEAFF. The CDR3 DNA follows: TGTGCCAGCTCATTCCTCCAGGGGAACACTGAAGCTTTCTTT. The rearrangement joins TRBV18 to TRBJ1-1; the D gene is possibly TRBD1 (5 bases). Trimming removed 5 bases at V and 1 base at J, with 11 bases between. Per the germline V gene, CDR1 is KGHSH and CDR2 is LQKENI. The CDR3 loop spans 14 amino acids.

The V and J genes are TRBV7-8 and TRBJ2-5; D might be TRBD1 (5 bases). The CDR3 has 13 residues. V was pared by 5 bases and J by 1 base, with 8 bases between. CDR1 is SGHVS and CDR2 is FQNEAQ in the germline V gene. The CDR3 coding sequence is TGTGCCAGCAGCCGACAGTTCCAAGAGACCCAGTACTTC. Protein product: CASSRQFQETQYF.

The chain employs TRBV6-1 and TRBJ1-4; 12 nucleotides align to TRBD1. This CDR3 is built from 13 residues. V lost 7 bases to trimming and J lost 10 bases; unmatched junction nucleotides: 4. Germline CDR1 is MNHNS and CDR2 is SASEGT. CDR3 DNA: TGTGCCAGCACCCGGGACAGGGGGCGAAAACTGTTTTTT. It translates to CASTRDRGRKLFF.

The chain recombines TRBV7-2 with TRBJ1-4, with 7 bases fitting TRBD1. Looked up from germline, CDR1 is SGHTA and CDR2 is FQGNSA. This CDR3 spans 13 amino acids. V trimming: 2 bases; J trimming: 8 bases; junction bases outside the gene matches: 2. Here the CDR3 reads CASSLRGHEKLFF. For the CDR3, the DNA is TGTGCCAGCAGCTTAAGGGGGCACGAAAAACTGTTTTTT.

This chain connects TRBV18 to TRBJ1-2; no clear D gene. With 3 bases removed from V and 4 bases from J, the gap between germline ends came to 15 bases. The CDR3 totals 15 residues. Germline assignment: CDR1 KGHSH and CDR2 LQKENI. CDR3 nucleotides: TGTGCCAGCTCACCCGGGTGGCGGGCAAGCTATGGCTACACCTTC. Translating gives CASSPGWRASYGYTF.